A single sample is the source of the 9 T cell receptor beta chains below, sequenced in a study of CD8 T cells in ankylosing spondylitis (TCRdb year 2017). To prepare the library, 5' RACE was applied. Reads for this sample came from an Illumina HiSeq 2500. The raw public reads went through TCRdb reprocessing: fastp at Q25, MiXCR clone calling, in-frame beta chains kept. CDR3 protein duplicates are merged, each entry listing the most common genes and DNA. Here the sample has about 130,000 distinct CDR3 sequences; approximately 9.7% occur a single time. The ten top clones hold approximately 3.5% of the sample. The sample taken for sequencing was blood, either unsorted or a sorted T cell fraction (not recorded which). Receptor source: a male donor with ankylosing spondylitis or in good health (not recorded which).

This clonotype was detected only a few times. This chain uses TRBV7-9 with TRBJ1-2; 7 bases are a match to TRBD1. This CDR3 is 14 amino acids long. CDR1 and CDR2 (germline): SEHNR, FQNEAQ (reference sequence). Germline trimming cut 6 bases from V and 2 bases from J; bases unmatched to any gene: 6. The CDR3 sequence is CASRPDRDNYGYTF. The CDR3 DNA reads as TGTGCCAGCAGACCAGACAGGGACAACTATGGCTACACCTTC.

This clonotype was counted between two and nine times. The V gene is TRBV4-3, the J gene TRBJ2-2; D gene unclear. This CDR3 spans 15 amino acids. V lost 2 bases and J 5 bases, leaving 12 bases between the germline ends. CDR1 is LGHNA, CDR2 YSLEER, per germline. DNA of the CDR3: TGCGCCAGCAGCCAATCAAGAAGGCCGACCGGGGAGCTGTTTTTT. It yields the protein CASSQSRRPTGELFF.

This clonotype was detected many times. This chain uses TRBV5-1 with TRBJ2-1, with TRBD2 matching 12 bases. The germline CDR1 and CDR2 sequences are SGHRS and YFSETQ. Unmatched junction bases numbered 4, after V lost 3 bases and J lost 6 bases. The CDR3 is 15 amino acids. The CDR3 region has the DNA TGCGCCAGCAGCTCTCTAGCGGGAGGGGGCAATGAGCAGTTCTTC. It specifies CASSSLAGGGNEQFF.

Ten or more counts support this clonotype. The rearrangement joins TRBV20-1 to TRBJ1-6, with unresolved D. The CDR3 runs 14 residues. From germline, CDR1 is DFQATT and CDR2 SNEGSKA (reference sequence). With 3 bases removed from V and 6 bases from J, the gap between germline ends came to 12 bases. CDR3 nucleotides: TGCAGTGCTAGTCCGACACGGAGTAATTCACCCCTCCACTTT. This translates into CSASPTRSNSPLHF.

This clonotype was found many times. The rearrangement links TRBV20-1 to TRBJ2-1; unclear D gene. CDR3 length equals 12 residues. With 3 bases removed from V and 9 bases from J, the gap between germline ends came to 12 bases. The germline V gene has CDR1 DFQATT and CDR2 SNEGSKA (reference sequence). CDR3 in amino acids: CSASLIVGEQFF. In DNA form, the CDR3 reads TGCAGTGCTAGTTTGATAGTCGGTGAGCAGTTCTTC.

In its sample, this clonotype was seen many times. The rearrangement joins TRBV14 to TRBJ2-1, with TRBD2 matching over 9 bases. Germline loops: CDR1 SGHDN, CDR2 FVKESK. V was pared by 4 bases and J by 14 bases, with 9 bases of the junction left unmatched. The length of the CDR3 is 13 residues. CDR3: CASSRFDSGSKFF. In nucleotides, the CDR3 is TGTGCCAGCAGCCGATTCGATAGCGGGAGCAAGTTCTTC. Using reference TRBV14 and TRBJ2-1 for the parts outside the CDR3, the full variable domain is EAGVTQFPSHSVIEKGQTVTLRCDPISGHDNLYWYRRVMGKEIKFLLHFVKESKQDESGMPNNRFLAERTGGTYSTLKVQPAELEDSGVYFCASSRFDSGSKFFGPGTRLTVL.

As concerns this clonotype: A much larger clone lies a single base off, so this may be a read error. This chain connects TRBV7-2 to TRBJ2-7, with TRBD1 identical over 7 bases. Germline V gene data show CDR1 as SGHTA and CDR2 as FQGNSA. This CDR3 has 13 residues. CDR3 amino acids: CASSLGQYYDQYF. The CDR3 DNA reads as TGTGCCAGCAGCCTGGGACAGTACTACGACCAGTACTTC.

The chain recombines TRBV20-1 with TRBJ1-5; D possibly corresponds to TRBD1 (5 bases). From germline, CDR1 is DFQATT and CDR2 SNEGSKA (reference sequence). The CDR3 runs to 13 residues. V was trimmed by 1 base and J by 12 bases, leaving 16 bases between them. CDR3 amino acids: CSARAGRRFFQHF. CDR3 DNA sequence: TGCAGTGCTAGAGCGGGACGGCGGTTTTTCCAGCATTTT.

This clonotype was counted only a few times. The genes are TRBV2 and TRBJ2-3, with 9 bases that match TRBD2. The V and J ends lost 11 bases and 7 bases, in that order; junction bases with no gene match: 13. This CDR3 is 14 amino acids long. Germline CDR1 reads SNHLY; CDR2 reads FYNNEI. DNA for the CDR3: TGTGCCGCCCTCCCCCCTAGCGGGACATATACGCAGTATTTT. Amino acid sequence: CAALPPSGTYTQYF.